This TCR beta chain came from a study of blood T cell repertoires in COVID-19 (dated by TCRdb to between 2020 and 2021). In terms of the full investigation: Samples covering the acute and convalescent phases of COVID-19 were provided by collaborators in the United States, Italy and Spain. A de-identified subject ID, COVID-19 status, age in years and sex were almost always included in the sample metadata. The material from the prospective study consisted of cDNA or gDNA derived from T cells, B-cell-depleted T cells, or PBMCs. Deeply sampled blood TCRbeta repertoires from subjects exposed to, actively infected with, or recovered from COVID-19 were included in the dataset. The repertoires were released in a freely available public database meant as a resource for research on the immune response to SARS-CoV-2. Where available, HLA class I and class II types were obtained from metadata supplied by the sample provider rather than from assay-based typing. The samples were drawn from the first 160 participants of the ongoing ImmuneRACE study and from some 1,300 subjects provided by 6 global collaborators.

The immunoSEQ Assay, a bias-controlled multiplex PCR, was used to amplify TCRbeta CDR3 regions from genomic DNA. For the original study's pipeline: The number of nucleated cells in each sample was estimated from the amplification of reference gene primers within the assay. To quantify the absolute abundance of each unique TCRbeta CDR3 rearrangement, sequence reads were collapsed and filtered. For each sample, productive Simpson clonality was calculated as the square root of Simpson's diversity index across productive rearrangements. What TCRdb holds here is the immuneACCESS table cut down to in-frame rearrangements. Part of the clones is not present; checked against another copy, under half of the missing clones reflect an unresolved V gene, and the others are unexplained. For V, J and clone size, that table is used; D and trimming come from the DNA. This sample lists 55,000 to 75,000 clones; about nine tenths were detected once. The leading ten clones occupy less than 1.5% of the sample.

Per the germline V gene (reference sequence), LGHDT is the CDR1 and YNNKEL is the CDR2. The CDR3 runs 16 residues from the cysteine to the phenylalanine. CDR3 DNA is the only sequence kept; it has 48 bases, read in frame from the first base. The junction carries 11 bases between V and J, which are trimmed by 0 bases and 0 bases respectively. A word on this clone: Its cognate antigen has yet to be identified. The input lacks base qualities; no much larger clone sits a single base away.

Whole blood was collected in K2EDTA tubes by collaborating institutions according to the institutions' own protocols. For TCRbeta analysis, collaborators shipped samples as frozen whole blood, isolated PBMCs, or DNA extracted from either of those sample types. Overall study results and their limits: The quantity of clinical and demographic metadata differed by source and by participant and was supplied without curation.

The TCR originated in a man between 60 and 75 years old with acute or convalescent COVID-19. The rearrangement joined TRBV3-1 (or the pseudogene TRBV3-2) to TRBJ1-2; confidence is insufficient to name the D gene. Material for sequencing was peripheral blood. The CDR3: CASSQEPGLANYGYTF. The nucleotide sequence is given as TGTGCCAGCAGCCAAGAACCAGGACTAGCTAACTATGGCTACACCTTC.